This T cell receptor beta chain is drawn from a study of shared clonotypes between healthy human individuals (dated by TCRdb to 2018 to 2020). For context, the study as a whole: A few men and a couple of women, aged 18 to 49 years, made up the cohort. For each donor, CD4 naive and CD4 memory were each given three plates, CD8 naive was given two plates, and CD8 memory was given one plate. Blood TCR repertoires of a handful of healthy adults were deeply sequenced to estimate repertoire size and the extent of clonotype sharing between individuals. Libraries were prepared and TCR repertoires were sequenced by different laboratories using diverse techniques, in order to increase sequencing depth and limit assay-specific biases. Per donor, leukapheresis produced somewhere between about 0.9 and 9.5 billion PBMCs.

What the authors observed across the whole study: Naive subsets generally had larger estimated clonotype richness than memory subsets did. Because the study included only a small number of donors, the genetic and exposure-history diversity represented was limited. Based on pairwise subsampling, the degree of clonotype sharing among donors was expected to be affected by sequencing depth. Sampling was restricted to blood, and TCR repertoires in tissues likely differ from the TCR repertoires found in blood. Across several donors, around 5.4% of naive CD4, around 3.5% of naive CD8, 2% to 2.5% of memory CD4, and around 0.4% of memory CD8 clonotypes were shared. Higher generation probabilities were observed for clonotypes shared by all four sorted-subset donors than for non-shared clonotypes. Incomplete sequencing was indicated by rarefaction of sorted-subset datasets, despite the large sequencing depth.

Measured from the cysteine to the phenylalanine, the CDR3 is 16 residues long. Only the CDR3 part of the read is kept: 48 bases, read in frame from the first base. Per the germline V gene, SGDLS is the CDR1 and YYNGEE is the CDR2. The junction carries 16 bases between V and J, which are trimmed by 0 bases and 4 bases respectively. Donors were healthy HIV-negative adults with no recently reported acute infections or vaccinations. Every donor was a Caucasian adult living in Nashville, Tennessee, USA. CD4+ T cells were enriched by magnetic negative selection; naive cells were then positively selected on CD45RA, and the negative fraction formed the memory subset. Blood was collected by leukapheresis, and PBMCs were isolated by Ficoll-Histopaque density gradient centrifugation and then cryopreserved in liquid nitrogen vapor phase. Analytical flow cytometry was used to check the purity and quantity of every magnetically sorted T cell population. From each sorted fraction, genomic DNA was isolated and quantified by UV absorbance on a Nanodrop 2000c.

TCR CDR3 regions were amplified from genomic DNA by multiplex PCR using the deep immunoSEQ assay. Genomic DNA extracted from each cell subset was distributed evenly over all wells of several immunoSEQ 96-well plates, and each plate served as one replicate. Each replicate PCR for sorted subsets received roughly 0.2 ug genomic DNA, equal to roughly 30,000 T cell genomes. Purified libraries were quantified with a Qubit 3.0 fluorometer, sized on a Bioanalyzer 2100, and re-quantified with the KAPA Library Quantification kit. A separate single-read 150-cycle Illumina NextSeq 550 flow cell was used to sequence each immunoSEQ 96-well plate. On the authors' methods: Because the immunoSEQ output included only junctional sequences and no quality scores, the filtering could not be the same as the filtering used for full-length reads. To assign V/J genes and CDR3, sequences were annotated against IMGT germline references using PyIR, a Python wrapper for IgBLAST v1.9. Reads were removed for weak V/J assignments (E-value above 1e-6), missing CDR3, stop codons, out-of-frame junctions, or ambiguous translated residues. V3J clonotypes were defined by identical inferred V gene, J gene, and CDR3 amino acid sequence. Percentage overlap between repertoires was computed as shared unique clonotypes divided by the size of the smaller repertoire. RTK rarefaction, the Chao1 estimator, and Recon v2.1 estimates of unobserved clonotypes were used to assess repertoire richness. Generation probabilities for all TCRbeta clonotypes obtained by the gDNA method from a handful of donors were computed using OLGA. In its TCRdb copy, this immuneACCESS table keeps in-frame sequences only and misses some clones. Where compared with another copy, unresolved V genes explain less than half of these, and the others have no known cause. V, J and clone size are those of that table, while D and trimming were read from the DNA. This sample lists about 960,000 clones; around three quarters were detected once. Nearly 1.5% of the sample lies in the top ten.

This clone was detected a few times. It has no known antigen specificity. No much larger clone exists at a distance of one base, and base qualities are not known. This sequence uses TRBV9 and TRBJ2-5; the D gene identity is not certain. The material sequenced was memory CD4+ T cells sorted from blood. The cell subset or site label corresponds to: CD45RA-negative fraction. This TCR was recovered from a man aged 18-30 years in good health. The sequenced DNA: TGTGCCAGCAGCGTAGGAGGAGCGCCAAAGGTAGAGACCCAGTACTTC. It translates as CASSVGGAPKVETQYF.